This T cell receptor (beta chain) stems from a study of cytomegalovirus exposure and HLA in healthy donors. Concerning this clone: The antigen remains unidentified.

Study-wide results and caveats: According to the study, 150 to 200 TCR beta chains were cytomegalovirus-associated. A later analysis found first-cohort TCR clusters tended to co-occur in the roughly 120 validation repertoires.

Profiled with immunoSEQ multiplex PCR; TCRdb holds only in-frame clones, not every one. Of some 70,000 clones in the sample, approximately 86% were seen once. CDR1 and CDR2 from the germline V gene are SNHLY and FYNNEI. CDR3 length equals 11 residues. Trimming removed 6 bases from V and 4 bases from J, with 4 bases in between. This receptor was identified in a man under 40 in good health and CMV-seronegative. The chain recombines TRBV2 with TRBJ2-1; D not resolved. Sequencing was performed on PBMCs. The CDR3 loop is CASSLYNEQFF. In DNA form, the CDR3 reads TGTGCCAGCAGCCTATACAATGAGCAGTTCTTC.